This T cell receptor (beta chain) was observed in a study of shared clonotypes between healthy human individuals. Repertoires were generated with immunoSEQ multiplex PCR, while TCRdb's copy carries only in-frame clones and drops some. The sample lists under 1,100,000 clones; more than 60% were seen once. V lost 6 bases, J lost 6 bases, and 2 bases stayed unmatched. The CDR3 length is 12 residues. Germline V gene sequence: CDR1 SGHVS, CDR2 FQNEAQ. As for this clone: Its antigen is undetermined. The same CDR3 can be traced to other DNA sequences in this sample.

Splitting the CD4+ cells yielded a CD45RA+ naive subset and a CD45RA-negative memory subset. Findings and limits, study-wide: It was observed that approximately 5% of naive CD4 clonotypes were shared across several donors. Shared clonotypes across all four donors exceeded non-shared ones in generation probability.

J is TRBJ2-7 and V is TRBV7-8, with 10 bases matching TRBD1. This sequence was found in a man younger than 35 in good health. Material: memory CD4+ T cells sorted from blood. Subset indicated: CD45RA-negative fraction. The chain's CDR3 is CASSRDRGEQYF. The CDR3 nucleotides read TGTGCCAGCAGTCGGGACAGGGGCGAGCAGTACTTC.